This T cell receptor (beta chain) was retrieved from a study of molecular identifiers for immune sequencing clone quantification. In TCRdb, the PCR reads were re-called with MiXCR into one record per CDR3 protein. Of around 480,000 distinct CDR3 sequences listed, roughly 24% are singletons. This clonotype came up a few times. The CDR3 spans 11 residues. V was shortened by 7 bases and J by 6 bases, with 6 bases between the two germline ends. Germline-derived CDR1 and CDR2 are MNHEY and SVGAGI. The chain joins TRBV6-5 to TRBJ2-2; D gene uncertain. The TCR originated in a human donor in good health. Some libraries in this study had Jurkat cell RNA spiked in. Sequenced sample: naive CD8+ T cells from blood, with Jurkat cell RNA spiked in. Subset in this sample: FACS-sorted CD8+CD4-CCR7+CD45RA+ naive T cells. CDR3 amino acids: CASTQAGELFF. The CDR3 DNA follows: TGTGCCAGCACCCAAGCCGGGGAGCTGTTTTTT.